This T cell receptor (beta chain) stems from a study of T cell responses to AZD1222 COVID-19 vaccine. Study outcomes and limitations: Regions left unmutated in variants are reportedly the target of nearly half of spike-specific TCRs. Females made up more of the donors, who were largely white British, and clonal diversity may have come out too low. Vaccine-associated CD4 TCRs spanned spike, dominant at 160-218 and 743-854. Only after the peak T cell response were repertoires sampled.

V gave up 1 base and J gave up 8 bases; unmatched junction bases: 6. The germline V gene has CDR1 SGHTA and CDR2 FQGNSA. The CDR3 runs to 15 residues. Repertoires were generated with immunoSEQ multiplex PCR, while TCRdb's copy carries only in-frame clones and drops some. This table has under 200,000 clones, around nine tenths appearing once. Note on this clone: Its antigen is still unknown.

J is TRBJ2-1 and V is TRBV7-2; TRBD2 aligns across 9 bases. The specimen comprised peripheral blood, sampled on day 0 of AZD1222 vaccination. The receptor comes from an adult in good health. CDR3 in amino acids: CASSLVAGDRDEQFF. The CDR3 DNA follows: TGTGCCAGCAGCTTAGTAGCGGGAGATAGAGATGAGCAGTTCTTC.